The subject of this entry is one T cell receptor (beta chain). Repertoires were generated with immunoSEQ multiplex PCR, while TCRdb's copy carries only in-frame clones and drops some. The table records 270,000 or so clones, around 83% of them present only once. Those who participated ranged in age from about 18 to 95 years and resided in 20 to 30 US areas. People in the exposed group encountered a COVID-19 case within 2 weeks before entering the study. The data were obtained in a study of blood T cell repertoires in COVID-19. V lost 3 bases, J lost 4 bases, and 6 bases lay in between. CDR3 length: 13 amino acids. Germline assignment: CDR1 WNHNN and CDR2 SYGVQD (reference sequence).

The origin of this receptor is a woman aged 50 to 60 who had been exposed to COVID-19. The chain uses TRBV10-1 and TRBJ2-2; D may be TRBD1 (6 bases). Sequenced material: PBMCs or T cells enriched from blood (not recorded which). DNA for the CDR3: TGCGCCAGCAGTGAAGGGGGCACCGGGGAGCTGTTTTTT. Translating it yields CASSEGGTGELFF.